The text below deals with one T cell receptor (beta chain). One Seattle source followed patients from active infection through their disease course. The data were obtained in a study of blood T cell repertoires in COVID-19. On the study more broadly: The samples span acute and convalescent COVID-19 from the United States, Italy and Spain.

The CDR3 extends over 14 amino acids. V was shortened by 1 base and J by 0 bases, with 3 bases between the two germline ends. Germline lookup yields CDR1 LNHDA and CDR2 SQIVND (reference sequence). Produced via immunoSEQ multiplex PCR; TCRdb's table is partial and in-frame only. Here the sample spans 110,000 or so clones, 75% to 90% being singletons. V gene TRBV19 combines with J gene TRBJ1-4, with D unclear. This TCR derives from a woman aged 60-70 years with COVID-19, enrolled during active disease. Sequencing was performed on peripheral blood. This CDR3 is CASSIAATNEKLFF. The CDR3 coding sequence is TGTGCCAGTAGTATAGCTGCAACTAATGAAAAACTGTTTTTT.